This T cell receptor (beta chain) is drawn from a study of cytomegalovirus exposure and HLA in healthy donors (dated by TCRdb to about 2017). Background for the entire study: A later analysis indicated that the roughly 130 validation repertoires were generated on the platform also employed for the approximately 700 repertoires of the first cohort. The study aimed to test whether cataloging public T cell receptors could reveal signatures of past pathogen exposure. Besides the first cohort of under 700 subjects, a separate validation cohort made up of 120 different subjects was used. To predict cytomegalovirus infection status, the study combined high-throughput TCR immunosequencing, statistical association of individual TCRs with disease status, and machine learning.

To note about this clone: The specificity of this receptor is unknown. The record has no base qualities; no much larger clone is one base away.

Study-wide findings and limitations: Most TCR sequences were observed very rarely across donors, whereas some public TCRs were present in many individuals. A later analysis had no HLA typing for the validation cohort, so co-occurrence there was scored across all 120 or so repertoires. In vitro tests confirmed that a few of the cytomegalovirus-associated TCR beta chains recognize cytomegalovirus antigens. Subsequent analysis determined that TCRs grouped into clusters in the first cohort also showed a tendency toward co-occurrence across the roughly 130 validation repertoires, and roughly 94% of cluster scores exceeded 0. The study gave a list of 150 to 200 TCR beta chains associated with cytomegalovirus. Cytomegalovirus status was reported to be diagnosed by the classifier with high specificity and sensitivity in both the original and validation cohorts. The authors suggested that the approach could potentially be extended to other disease states and immunological phenotypes.

The method was the immunoSEQ multiplex PCR assay. From the authors' description of their analysis: A statistical classification framework was built for diagnosing cytomegalovirus status from the catalog of TCR beta chain sequences. TCRdb took over this immuneACCESS table, retaining in-frame rearrangements with V and J assigned. Such tables are incomplete; in checked studies, under half of the missing clones stem from an unresolved V gene, and the remainder is unexplained. The DNA was the basis for D and trimming; V, J and clone size are from that table. For this sample there are roughly 230,000 clones; roughly 91% appear just once. The top ten clonotypes cover approximately 3% of the sample. Inclusive of the bounding cysteine and phenylalanine, the CDR3 is 13 residues long. Only CDR3 DNA remains: 39 bases, in frame from the first base. Trimming costs V 4 bases and J 1 base, and their ends lie 7 bases apart. CDR1 and CDR2 are read off the germline V gene (reference sequence) as MNHEY and SMNVEV.

Separate from the roughly 650-subject first cohort, the validation cohort of roughly 110 subjects was the group to which the donors belonged. Sequencing input: PBMCs. This receptor chain uses TRBV27 and TRBJ1-1; no D gene can be assigned with confidence. The receptor was isolated from a woman in her 30s in good health and CMV-seronegative. The CDR3 is CASSWTENTEAFF. The sequence in DNA is TGTGCCAGCAGTTGGACGGAGAACACTGAAGCTTTCTTT.